The 9 T cell receptor beta chains presented below share a single source sample, sequenced in a study of cytomegalovirus exposure and HLA in healthy donors. This PCR relied on a set of 60 Vbeta primers and 13 Jbeta primers. This table comes from immunoSEQ multiplex PCR, and its TCRdb copy is limited to in-frame clones, with some not included. Of under 100,000 clones listed, just under 70% are singletons. The sample consisted of PBMCs. The receptors shown here come from a woman aged 45-65 years in good health and CMV-seropositive.

Here the CDR3 DNA reads TGTGCCAGCAGGGGAGAGACAGGGAATGGCAAAAACATTCAGTACTTC. Protein: CASRGETGNGKNIQYF. The chain recombines TRBV2 with TRBJ2-4; 7 nucleotides match TRBD1. The trim removed 6 bases at V and 3 bases at J, leaving 11 bases unmatched. Germline CDR1 is SNHLY and CDR2 is FYNNEI. CDR3 size: 16 residues.

This clone occurred once. This chain uses TRBV19 with TRBJ2-5; 7 positions match TRBD1. The V gene end was trimmed by 5 bases and the J gene end by 3 bases; junction bases not matched to a gene: 6. Germline V gene data show CDR1 as LNHDA and CDR2 as SQIVND (reference sequence). This CDR3 is 14 amino acids long. Here the CDR3 DNA reads TGTGCCAGTAGTCCCGGGACAGCAGAAGAGACCCAGTACTTC. Encoded protein: CASSPGTAEETQYF.

The sample holds one count of this clone. The chain uses TRBV7-9 and TRBJ2-6; TRBD2 might be the D (5 bases). Per germline, CDR1 SEHNR and CDR2 FQNEAQ (reference sequence). This CDR3 spans 18 amino acids. The V end lost 4 bases, the J end lost 0 bases, and 16 bases lay between the germline ends. CDR3 loop: CASSWRASGISGANVLTF. CDR3 bases: TGTGCCAGCAGCTGGCGGGCCAGCGGAATCTCTGGGGCCAACGTCCTGACTTTC.

The chain links TRBV27 to TRBJ2-7; D is perhaps TRBD1 (6 bases). Trimming pared 2 bases from V and 4 bases from J, leaving 15 bases between. CDR3 length: 15 residues. Looked up from germline, CDR1 is MNHEY and CDR2 is SMNVEV (reference sequence). The chain's CDR3 is CASSLGRRGSYEQYF. In DNA, the CDR3 is TGTGCCAGCAGTTTAGGCCGCAGGGGATCATACGAGCAGTACTTC.

Only a few counts were recorded for this clone. V gene TRBV4-3 combines with J gene TRBJ2-7, with D possibly being TRBD2 (7 bases). From germline, CDR1 is LGHNA and CDR2 YSLEER. Deletions cut 4 bases from V and 1 base from J, with 17 bases between. The CDR3 has 16 amino acids. DNA for the CDR3: TGCGCCAGCAGCCTGAGATGGGGGGGCTGGTCCTACGAGCAGTACTTC. This codes for CASSLRWGGWSYEQYF.

The J gene is TRBJ2-2, the V gene TRBV7-3; D gene uncertain. CDR3 size: 15 residues. From germline, CDR1 is SGHTA and CDR2 FQGTGA. V was cut by 3 bases and J by 3 bases, with 11 bases left in between. The DNA of the CDR3 is TGTGCCAGCAGCTTTGACTCTTCCCACACCGGGGAGCTGTTTTTT. Amino acid sequence: CASSFDSSHTGELFF.

This clone was recorded only once. The chain employs TRBV6-1 and TRBJ1-2; D is perhaps TRBD1 (5 bases). Germline loops: CDR1 MNHNS, CDR2 SASEGT. The CDR3 is 15 amino acids. V lost 6 bases and J 4 bases, leaving 18 bases between the germline ends. DNA for the CDR3: TGTGCCAGCAGACTTCAATACCAGGGATTCTATGGCTACACCTTC. It encodes CASRLQYQGFYGYTF.

A remark on this clone: Compared with germline, one end of the junction differs, possibly owing to a read error. The chain's CDR3 is CSSSFTSGDSTDTQYF. The CDR3, as DNA: TGTTCCAGCAGCTTTACTAGCGGTGATAGCACAGATACGCAGTATTTT. The chain combines TRBV7-9 with TRBJ2-3; 8 bases map to TRBD2. The CDR3 contains 16 residues. Germline assignment: CDR1 SEHNR and CDR2 FQNEAQ (reference sequence).

V and J are TRBV6-1 and TRBJ2-7, with 9 bases that match TRBD1. Germline CDR1 MNHNS, CDR2 SASEGT. After removal of 7 bases from V and 8 bases from J, the junction contained 6 bases not matched to a gene. The CDR3 totals 12 residues. The CDR3 nucleotides read TGTGCCAGCACGGGGGGACAGGGTCAGCAGTACTTC. Residues: CASTGGQGQQYF.